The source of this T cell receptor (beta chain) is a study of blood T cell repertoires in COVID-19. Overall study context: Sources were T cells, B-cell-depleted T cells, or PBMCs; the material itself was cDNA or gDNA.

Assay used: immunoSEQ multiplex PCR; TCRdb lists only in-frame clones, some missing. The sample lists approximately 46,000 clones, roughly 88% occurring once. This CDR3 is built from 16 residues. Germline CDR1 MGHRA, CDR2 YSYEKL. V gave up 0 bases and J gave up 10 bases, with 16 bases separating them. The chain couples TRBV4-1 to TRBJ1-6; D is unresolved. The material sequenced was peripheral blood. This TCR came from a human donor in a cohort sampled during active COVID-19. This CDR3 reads CASSQDFSGRWSPLHF. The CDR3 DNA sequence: TGCGCCAGCAGCCAAGATTTTAGCGGACGGTGGTCACCCCTCCACTTT.